This T cell receptor (beta chain) was recovered during a study of cytomegalovirus exposure and HLA in healthy donors. Study outcomes and limitations: Researchers reported in a later analysis that common viral pathogens appeared linked to several top clusters. When analyzed later, a missense DCLRE1C variant was found to be linked to TCR beta V- and J-gene trimming.

Germline V gene data show CDR1 as LNHNV and CDR2 as YYDKDF (reference sequence). This CDR3 has 15 amino acids. V lost 0 bases to trimming and J lost 10 bases; unmatched junction nucleotides: 5. A note on this clone: The antigen is undetermined.

In the PCR, 60 Vbeta and 13 Jbeta primers were used. Here immunoSEQ multiplex PCR was the method, and the copy in TCRdb shows in-frame clones only, minus some. The table has around 150,000 clones, 79% seen once. The chain has TRBV15 and TRBJ2-1; 11 bases align to TRBD2. This TCR came from a man in his forties or fifties in good health and CMV-seropositive. Input material: PBMCs. The CDR3 spells CATSRDLAGGREQFF. In DNA, the CDR3 is TGTGCCACCAGCAGAGATCTAGCGGGAGGAAGAGAGCAGTTCTTC.